This T cell receptor (beta chain) derives from a study of OX40 agonist ivuxolimab in advanced cancers. Background on the whole study: Ivuxolimab, which targeted the costimulatory receptor OX40 (CD134), was an agonistic, fully human IgG2 monoclonal antibody. Intravenous ivuxolimab was administered to patients every 2 weeks at six dose levels: 0.01, 0.1, 0.3, 1.5, 3 and 10 mg/kg. Of the approximately 54 dose-escalation patients, hepatocellular carcinoma was present in 19, melanoma in roughly 15, renal cell carcinoma in 9 and head and neck cancer in 9. A male proportion of 75% to 85% and a mean age of approximately 61 years, ranging from about 23 to 90, were recorded for the dose-escalation cohort. Prior anti-PD-1, anti-PD-L1 or anti-CTLA-4 therapy was permitted, and about two fifths of dose-escalation patients had received checkpoint inhibitors. Three dose-escalation patients achieved partial responses, one with hepatocellular carcinoma and two with cutaneous melanoma. Peripheral TCRbeta sequencing aimed to test whether ivuxolimab altered TCR sequence diversity and caused clonal T-cell expansion. The paper describes the monotherapy dose-escalation part (N of about 57 patients) of the phase I trial of ivuxolimab. What the research found in general, with its limitations: In partial responders in the 0.1-3.0 mg/kg groups, normalized peripheral clonal expansion was found to be among the lowest, especially among CD8+ T cells. The antigen specificity of the clonally expanded peripheral T cells was not determined. After ivuxolimab, more expanded clones were found on average in CD8+ T cells than in CD4+ T cells. Clonal expansion of both CD4+ and CD8+ blood T cells was observed from baseline to week 6 at doses 0.1 to 3.0 mg/kg. Low levels of normalized T-cell clonal expansion were also seen in some patients who did not respond.

Remarks on this clone: The target of this receptor is not known. No much larger clone exists at a distance of one base, and base qualities are not known.

The cysteine opens and the phenylalanine closes a CDR3 of 15 amino acids. This entry keeps only the CDR3 DNA: 45 bases, framed from base 1. Per the germline V gene, SNHLY is the CDR1 and FYNNEI is the CDR2. V is clipped by 3 bases and J by 0 bases, and the sequence between their germline boundaries is 9 bases long. The trial excluded patients who had a history of autoimmune disease or were on systemic immunosuppression. In every dose cohort, peripheral blood was drawn for TCR sequencing at baseline, cycle 4 day 1, and cycle 7 day 1. Samples came from an open-label, multicenter, first-in-human phase I dose-escalation trial of ivuxolimab. Adults with locally advanced or metastatic head and neck squamous cell, hepatocellular, melanoma or renal cell carcinoma were enrolled in the trial. Before TCR sequencing, CD4+ T cells and CD8+ T cells were sorted from peripheral blood as separate populations. Genomic DNA was isolated from the sorted cells so that the TCRbeta CDR3 region could be sequenced. TCRbeta CDR3 regions were sequenced using the immunoSEQ Assay. This is the immuneACCESS table as TCRdb keeps it, with only in-frame sequences that have V and J called. A part of the clones is gone; compared with another copy, unresolved V genes explain less than half, and the rest is unexplained. The sample data list some 23,000 clones, and roughly 93% of these were observed just once. Approximately 48% of the sample is held by the ten biggest clonotypes.

Sequenced material: CD4+ or CD8+ T cells sorted from blood, taken in a trial of the OX40 agonist ivuxolimab. This receptor was identified in an adult with an advanced solid tumor such as melanoma, head and neck, liver or kidney cancer. The sequence joins TRBV2 to TRBJ2-1, with the D gene uncertain. The CDR3 in this case is CASSDLKYSYNEQFF. At the DNA level, the sequence is TGTGCCAGCAGTGATTTGAAATACTCCTACAATGAGCAGTTCTTC.